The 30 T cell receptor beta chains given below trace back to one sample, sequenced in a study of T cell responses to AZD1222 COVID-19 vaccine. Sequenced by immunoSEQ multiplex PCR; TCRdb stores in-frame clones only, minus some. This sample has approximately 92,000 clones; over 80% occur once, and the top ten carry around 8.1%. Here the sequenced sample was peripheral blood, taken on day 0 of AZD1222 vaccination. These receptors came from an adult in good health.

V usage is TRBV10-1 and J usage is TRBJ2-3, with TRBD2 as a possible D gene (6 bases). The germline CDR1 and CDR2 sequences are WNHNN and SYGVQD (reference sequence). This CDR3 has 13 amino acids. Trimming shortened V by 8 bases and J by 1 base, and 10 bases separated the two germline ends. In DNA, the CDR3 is TGCGCCAGCGGGGCTAGCGGCACAGATACGCAGTATTTT. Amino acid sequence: CASGASGTDTQYF.

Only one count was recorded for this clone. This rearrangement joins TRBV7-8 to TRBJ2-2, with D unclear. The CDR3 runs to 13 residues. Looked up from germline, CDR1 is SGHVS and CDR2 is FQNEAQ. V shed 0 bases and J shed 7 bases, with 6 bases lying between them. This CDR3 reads CASSLARVGELFF. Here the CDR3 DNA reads TGTGCCAGCAGCTTAGCTCGGGTCGGGGAGCTGTTTTTT.

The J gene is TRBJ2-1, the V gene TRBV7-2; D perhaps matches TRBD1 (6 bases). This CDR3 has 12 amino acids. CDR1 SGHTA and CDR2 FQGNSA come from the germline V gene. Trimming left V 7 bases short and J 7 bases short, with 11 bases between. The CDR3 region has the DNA TGTGCCAGCACGTACAGGGAAAATGAGCAGTTCTTC. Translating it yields CASTYRENEQFF.

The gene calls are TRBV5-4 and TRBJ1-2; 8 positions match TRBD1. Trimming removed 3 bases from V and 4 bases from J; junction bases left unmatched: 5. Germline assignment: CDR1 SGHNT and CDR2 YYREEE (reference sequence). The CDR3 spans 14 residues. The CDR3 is CASSSGQAPYGYTF. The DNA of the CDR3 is TGTGCCAGCAGCTCGGGACAGGCGCCCTATGGCTACACCTTC.

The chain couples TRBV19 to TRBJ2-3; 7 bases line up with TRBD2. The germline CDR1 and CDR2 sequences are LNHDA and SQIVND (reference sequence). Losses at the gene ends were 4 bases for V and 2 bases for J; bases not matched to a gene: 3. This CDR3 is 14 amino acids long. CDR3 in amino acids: CASSTLATTDTQYF. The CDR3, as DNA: TGTGCCAGTAGTACACTAGCGACCACAGATACGCAGTATTTT.

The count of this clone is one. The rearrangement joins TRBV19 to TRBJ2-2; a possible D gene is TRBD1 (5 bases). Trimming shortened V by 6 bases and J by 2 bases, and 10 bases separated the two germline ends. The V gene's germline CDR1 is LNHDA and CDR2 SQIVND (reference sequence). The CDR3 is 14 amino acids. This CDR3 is CASRQTDNTGELFF. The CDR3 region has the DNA TGTGCCAGTAGACAGACAGATAACACCGGGGAGCTGTTTTTT.

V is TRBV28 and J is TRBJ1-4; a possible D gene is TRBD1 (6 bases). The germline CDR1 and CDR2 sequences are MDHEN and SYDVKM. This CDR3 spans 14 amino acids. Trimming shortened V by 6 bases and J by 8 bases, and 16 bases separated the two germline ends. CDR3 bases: TGTGCCAGCAGGTATCTACAGGGAGGCGAAAAACTGTTTTTT. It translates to CASRYLQGGEKLFF.

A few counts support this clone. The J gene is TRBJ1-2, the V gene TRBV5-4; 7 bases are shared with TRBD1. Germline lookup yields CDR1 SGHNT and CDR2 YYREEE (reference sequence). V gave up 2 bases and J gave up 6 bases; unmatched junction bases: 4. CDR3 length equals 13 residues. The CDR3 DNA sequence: TGTGCCAGCAGCTTAGGGCAGGGGGATGGCTACACCTTC. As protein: CASSLGQGDGYTF.

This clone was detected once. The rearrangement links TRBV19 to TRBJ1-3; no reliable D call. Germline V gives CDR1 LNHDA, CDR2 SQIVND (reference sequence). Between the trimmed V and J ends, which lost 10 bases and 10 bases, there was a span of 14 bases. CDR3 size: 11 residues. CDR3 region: CATELLGTIYF. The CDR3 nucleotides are TGTGCCACTGAACTCCTAGGGACCATATATTTT.

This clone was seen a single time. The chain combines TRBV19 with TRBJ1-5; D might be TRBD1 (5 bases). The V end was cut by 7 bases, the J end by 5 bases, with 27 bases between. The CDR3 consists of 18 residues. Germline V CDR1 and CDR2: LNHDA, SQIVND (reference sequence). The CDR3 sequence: CASTPLVGARSGYQPQHF. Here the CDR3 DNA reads TGTGCCAGTACCCCATTGGTAGGGGCGCGGAGTGGATATCAGCCCCAGCATTTT.

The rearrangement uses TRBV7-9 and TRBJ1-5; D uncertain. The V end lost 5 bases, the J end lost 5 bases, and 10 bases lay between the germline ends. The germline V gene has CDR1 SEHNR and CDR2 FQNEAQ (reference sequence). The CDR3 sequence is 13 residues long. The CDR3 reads CASSPYRDQPQHF. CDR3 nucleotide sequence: TGTGCCAGCAGCCCCTATCGGGATCAGCCCCAGCATTTT.

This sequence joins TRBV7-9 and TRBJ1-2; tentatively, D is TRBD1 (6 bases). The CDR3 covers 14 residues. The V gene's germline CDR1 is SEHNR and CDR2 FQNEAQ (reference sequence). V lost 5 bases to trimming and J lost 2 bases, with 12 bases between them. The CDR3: CASSLNQGNYGYTF. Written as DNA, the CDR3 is TGTGCCAGCAGCCTGAATCAGGGGAACTATGGCTACACCTTC. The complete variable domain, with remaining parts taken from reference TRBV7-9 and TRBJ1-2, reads DTGVSQNPRHKITKRGQNVTFRCDPISEHNRLYWYRQTLGQGPEFLTYFQNEAQLEKSRLLSDRFSAERPKGSFSTLEIQRTEQGDSAMYLCASSLNQGNYGYTFGSGTRLTVV.

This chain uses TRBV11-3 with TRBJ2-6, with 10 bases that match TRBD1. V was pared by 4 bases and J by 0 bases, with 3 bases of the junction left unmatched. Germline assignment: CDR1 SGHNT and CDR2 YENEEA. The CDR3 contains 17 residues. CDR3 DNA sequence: TGTGCCAGCAGCTCGGGACAGGGGTTCTCTGGGGCCAACGTCCTGACTTTC. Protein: CASSSGQGFSGANVLTF.

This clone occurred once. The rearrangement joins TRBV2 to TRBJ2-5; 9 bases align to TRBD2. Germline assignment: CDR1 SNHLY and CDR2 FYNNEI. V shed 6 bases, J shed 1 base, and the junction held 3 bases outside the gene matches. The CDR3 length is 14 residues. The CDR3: CASRGTSFQETQYF. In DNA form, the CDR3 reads TGTGCCAGCAGGGGGACTAGCTTCCAAGAGACCCAGTACTTC.

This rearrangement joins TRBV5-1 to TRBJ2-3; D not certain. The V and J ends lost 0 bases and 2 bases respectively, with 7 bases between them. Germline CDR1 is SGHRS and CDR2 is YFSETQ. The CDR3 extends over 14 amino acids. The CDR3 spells CASSLDPLTDTQYF. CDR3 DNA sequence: TGCGCCAGCAGCTTGGACCCCCTCACAGATACGCAGTATTTT.

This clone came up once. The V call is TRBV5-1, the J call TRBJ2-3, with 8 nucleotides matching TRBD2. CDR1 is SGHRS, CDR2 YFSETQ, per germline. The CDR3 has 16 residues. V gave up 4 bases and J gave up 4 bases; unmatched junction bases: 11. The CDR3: CASSPTSGGVSDTQYF. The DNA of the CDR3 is TGCGCCAGCAGCCCTACTAGCGGAGGGGTGTCAGATACGCAGTATTTT. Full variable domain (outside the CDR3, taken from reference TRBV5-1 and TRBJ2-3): KAGVTQTPRYLIKTRGQQVTLSCSPISGHRSVSWYQQTPGQGLQFLFEYFSETQRNKGNFPGRFSGRQFSNSRSEMNVSTLELGDSALYLCASSPTSGGVSDTQYFGPGTRLTVL.

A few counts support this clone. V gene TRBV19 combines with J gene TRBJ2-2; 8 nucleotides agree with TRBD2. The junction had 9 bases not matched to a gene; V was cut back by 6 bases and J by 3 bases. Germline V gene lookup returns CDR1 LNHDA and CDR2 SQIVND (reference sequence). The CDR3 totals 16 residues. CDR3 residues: CASRDLAGGDTGELFF. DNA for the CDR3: TGTGCCAGTAGGGATTTGGCGGGGGGAGACACCGGGGAGCTGTTTTTT.

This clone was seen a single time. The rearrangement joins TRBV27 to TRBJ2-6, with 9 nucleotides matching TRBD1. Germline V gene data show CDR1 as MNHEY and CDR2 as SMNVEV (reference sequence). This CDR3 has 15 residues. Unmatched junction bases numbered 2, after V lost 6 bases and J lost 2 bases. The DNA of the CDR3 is TGTGCCAGCAGACAGGGGGCTACTGGGGCCAACGTCCTGACTTTC. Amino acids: CASRQGATGANVLTF. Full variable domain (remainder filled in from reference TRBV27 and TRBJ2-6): EAQVTQNPRYLITVTGKKLTVTCSQNMNHEYMSWYRQDPGLGLRQIYYSMNVEVTDKGDVPEGYKVSRKEKRNFPLILESPSPNQTSLYFCASRQGATGANVLTFGAGSRLTVL.

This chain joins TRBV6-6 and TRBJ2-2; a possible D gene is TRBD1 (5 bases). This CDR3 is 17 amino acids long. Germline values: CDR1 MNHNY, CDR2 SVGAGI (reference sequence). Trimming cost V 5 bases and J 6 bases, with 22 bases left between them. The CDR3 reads CASSPESLRDDSGELFF. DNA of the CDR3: TGTGCCAGCAGTCCTGAATCTCTCAGGGATGATTCCGGGGAGCTGTTTTTT.

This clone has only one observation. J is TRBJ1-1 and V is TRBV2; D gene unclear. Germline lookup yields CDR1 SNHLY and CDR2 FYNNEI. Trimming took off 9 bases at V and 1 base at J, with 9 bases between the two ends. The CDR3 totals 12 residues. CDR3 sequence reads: CARLEGNTEAFF. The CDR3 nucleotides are TGTGCCAGGCTGGAAGGGAACACTGAAGCTTTCTTT.

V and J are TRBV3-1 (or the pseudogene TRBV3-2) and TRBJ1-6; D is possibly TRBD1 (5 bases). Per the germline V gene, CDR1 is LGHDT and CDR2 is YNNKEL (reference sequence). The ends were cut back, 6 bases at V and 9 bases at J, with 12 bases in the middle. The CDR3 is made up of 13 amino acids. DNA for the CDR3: TGTGCCAGCAGTCTTCTGGGGCCTTCACCCCTCCACTTT. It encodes CASSLLGPSPLHF.

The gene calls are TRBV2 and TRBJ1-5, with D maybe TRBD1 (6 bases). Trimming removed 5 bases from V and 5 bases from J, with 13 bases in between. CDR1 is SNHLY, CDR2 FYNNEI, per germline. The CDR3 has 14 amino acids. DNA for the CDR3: TGTGCCAGCAGTCAGGGGATCGGGGATCAGCCCCAGCATTTT. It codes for CASSQGIGDQPQHF.

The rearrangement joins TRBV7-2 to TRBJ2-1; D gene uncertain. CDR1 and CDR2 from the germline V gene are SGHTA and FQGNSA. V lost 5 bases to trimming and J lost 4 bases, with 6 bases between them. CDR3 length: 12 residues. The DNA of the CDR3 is TGTGCCAGCAGCGGCCAGTACAATGAGCAGTTCTTC. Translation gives CASSGQYNEQFF.

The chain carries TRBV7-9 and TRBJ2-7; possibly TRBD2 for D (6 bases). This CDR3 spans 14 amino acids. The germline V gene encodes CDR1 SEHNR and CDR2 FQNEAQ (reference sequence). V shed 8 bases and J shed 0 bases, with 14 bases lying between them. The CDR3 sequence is CASQPMRDSYEQYF. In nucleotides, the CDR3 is TGTGCCAGCCAGCCGATGCGGGACTCCTACGAGCAGTACTTC.

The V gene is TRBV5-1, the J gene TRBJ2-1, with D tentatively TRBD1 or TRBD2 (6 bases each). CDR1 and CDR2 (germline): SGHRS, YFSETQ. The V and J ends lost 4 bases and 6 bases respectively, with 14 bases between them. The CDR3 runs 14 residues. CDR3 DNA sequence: TGCGCCAGCAGCGTCGGGGGCCAGTCCAATGAGCAGTTCTTC. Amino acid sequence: CASSVGGQSNEQFF.

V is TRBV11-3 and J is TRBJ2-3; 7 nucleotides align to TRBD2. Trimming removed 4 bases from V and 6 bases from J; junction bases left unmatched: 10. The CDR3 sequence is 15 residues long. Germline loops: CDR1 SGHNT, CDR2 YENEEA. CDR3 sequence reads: CASSSSGGYGDTQYF. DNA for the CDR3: TGTGCCAGCAGCTCTTCGGGGGGTTACGGGGATACGCAGTATTTT.

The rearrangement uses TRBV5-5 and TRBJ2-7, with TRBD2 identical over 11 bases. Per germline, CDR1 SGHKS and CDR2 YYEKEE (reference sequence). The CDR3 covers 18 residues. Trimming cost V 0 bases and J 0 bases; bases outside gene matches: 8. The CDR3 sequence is CASSLVLAGGTSSYEQYF. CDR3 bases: TGTGCCAGCAGCTTGGTTCTAGCGGGAGGTACCTCCTCCTACGAGCAGTACTTC.

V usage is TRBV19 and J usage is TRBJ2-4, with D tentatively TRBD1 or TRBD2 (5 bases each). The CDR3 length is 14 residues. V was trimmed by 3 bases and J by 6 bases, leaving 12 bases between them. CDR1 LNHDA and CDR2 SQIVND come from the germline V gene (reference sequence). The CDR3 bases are TGTGCCAGTAGTATTATGGGGCGGGCAAACATTCAGTACTTC. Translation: CASSIMGRANIQYF.

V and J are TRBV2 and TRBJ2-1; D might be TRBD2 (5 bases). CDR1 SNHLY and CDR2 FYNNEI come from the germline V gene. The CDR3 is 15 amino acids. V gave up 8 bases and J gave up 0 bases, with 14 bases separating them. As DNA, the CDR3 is TGTGCCAGCTCCTCGCAGCGGAGCTCCTACAATGAGCAGTTCTTC. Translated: CASSSQRSSYNEQFF.

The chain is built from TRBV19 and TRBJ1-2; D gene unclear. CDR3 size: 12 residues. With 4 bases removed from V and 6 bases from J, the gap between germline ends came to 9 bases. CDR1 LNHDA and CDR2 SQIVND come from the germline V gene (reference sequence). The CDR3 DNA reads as TGTGCCAGTAGTAGACAAACCCATGGCTACACCTTC. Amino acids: CASSRQTHGYTF.